This is a list of T cell receptor beta chains from one sample in a study of PD-1 blockade in classical Hodgkin lymphoma. Generated by immunoSEQ multiplex PCR, the TCRdb table keeps only in-frame clones and is missing some. The profile shows about 100,000 clones, 80% to 90% of them singletons. This specimen was peripheral blood mononuclear cells (PBMCs), taken before the second cycle of nivolumab. The receptor set was obtained from a human donor with classical Hodgkin lymphoma. Both conserved end residues are part of each CDR3. D genes are given only for firm matches. Size is omitted from some rows. Given values are once, few, many or a class for expanded clones.

>TRBJ2-6|NA|TRBV4-2|NA
CASSVAGTSTGANVLTF
>TRBJ1-5|NA|TRBV4-1|TRBD1
CASSQETLGTGGYQPQHF
>TRBJ2-3|NA|TRBV11-2|NA
CASSLERTDTQYF
>TRBJ2-5|NA|TRBV5-1|NA
CASSLLGEETQYF
>TRBJ1-2|NA|TRBV7-9|NA
CASSTYQGANYGYTF
>TRBJ2-2|NA|TRBV2|TRBD1
CASSAGGTGVAGELFF
>TRBJ2-1|NA|TRBV30|TRBD2
CAWRASGSHNEQFF
>TRBJ2-2|NA|TRBV2|NA
CASSVGVTGELFF
>TRBJ1-4|NA|TRBV4-3|NA
CASSQERQGINEKLFF
>TRBJ2-7|NA|TRBV2|TRBD2
CASITPWTSGREQYF
>TRBJ2-1|once|TRBV12-5|TRBD2
CASGLARTTLAGTTNNEQFF
>TRBJ2-7|NA|TRBV27|NA
CASSRSDEQYF
>TRBJ1-4|NA|TRBV19|TRBD1
CASSLTGGSEKLFF
>TRBJ2-7|NA|TRBV5-1|TRBD1
CASSKEGTGVWNEQYF
>TRBJ2-6|NA|TRBV5-4|NA
CASSLATPTRGSGANVLTF
>TRBJ2-1|NA|TRBV6-4|NA
CARGLGEQFF
>TRBJ1-2|once|TRBV12-5|NA
CASGLGSGNYGYTF
>TRBJ2-1|once|TRBV4-1|NA
CASSQDNLSYNEQFF
>TRBJ1-5|NA|TRBV11-2|NA
CASSSDPGRNQPQHF
>TRBJ2-3|NA|TRBV9|TRBD2
CASSAGAGRFPSTDTQYF
>TRBJ1-1|NA|TRBV28|NA
CASSLWGEAFF
>TRBJ1-1|once|TRBV11-3|NA
CASSLDTGGAFF
>TRBJ2-5|NA|TRBV28|NA
CASSLPPETQYF
>TRBJ1-1|NA|TRBV7-9|NA
CASSPLGGTDTEAFF
>TRBJ2-1|NA|TRBV19|TRBD1
CASSIGGTGSYNEQFF
>TRBJ1-2|NA|TRBV30|TRBD1
CAWSWRQGAHGYTF
>TRBJ1-5|NA|TRBV27|NA
CASSLFLGYNQPQHF
>TRBJ2-2|NA|TRBV19|NA
CASSIPSEPNTGELFF
>TRBJ2-7|NA|TRBV4-1|TRBD1
CASSQLRTGGSYEQYF
>TRBJ1-5|NA|TRBV7-9|TRBD1
CASSSGLGTGGYSNQPQHF
>TRBJ1-1|NA|TRBV7-9|NA
CASSPDGGRGTEAFF
>TRBJ2-2|NA|TRBV9|NA
CASSVRGGPNTGELFF
>TRBJ2-7|once|TRBV5-1|NA
CASSLRVGGYEQYF
>TRBJ2-7|NA|TRBV7-2|TRBD2
CASSPTSGSAYEQYF
>TRBJ2-7|NA|TRBV19|NA
CASSSTGFAYEQYF
>TRBJ2-5|NA|TRBV10-3|NA
CAISVTANQETQYF
>TRBJ1-2|few|TRBV19|NA
CASMVGEGLGGYTF
>TRBJ2-7|NA|TRBV14|NA
CASSQGGSFSYEQYF
>TRBJ2-7|NA|TRBV28|TRBD2
CASSLGVGAGASYEQYF
>TRBJ2-3|NA|TRBV2|TRBD2
CASSAGLAAADTQYF
>TRBJ1-4|NA|TRBV5-1|NA
CASSIFPNRATNEKLFF
>TRBJ1-2|few|TRBV6-5|NA
CASSYIQGYYGYTF
>TRBJ2-3|NA|TRBV30|NA
CAWSVLTASSTDTQYF
>TRBJ2-7|once|TRBV11-3|TRBD2
CASSGGGRVDEQYF
>TRBJ2-1|NA|TRBV27|NA
CASSQTATRYNEQFF
>TRBJ1-5|NA|TRBV19|NA
CASSIGPIQPQHF
>TRBJ2-1|NA|TRBV5-6|NA
CASSYAPVIWGSYNEQFF
>TRBJ2-3|NA|TRBV29-1|NA
CSVDPGPRADTQYF
>TRBJ2-5|NA|TRBV7-6|NA
CASSSQGGETQYF
>TRBJ2-1|few|TRBV5-6|NA
CASSFRVADEQFF
>TRBJ2-6|NA|TRBV27|NA
CASSFSITLRVSGANVLTF
>TRBJ1-2|NA|TRBV28|NA
CASSLPPTETNYGYTF
>TRBJ1-4|NA|TRBV7-9|TRBD1
CASSLASGGGGEKLFF
>TRBJ1-2|NA|TRBV6-1|TRBD1
CASSDPVAGGYGYTF
>TRBJ1-1|NA|TRBV28|NA
CASRPSTGVNTEAFF
>TRBJ2-5|NA|TRBV5-4|TRBD2
CASSLLLAGEETQYF
>TRBJ1-1|NA|TRBV19|NA
CASSASQGTEAFF
>TRBJ1-2|NA|TRBV5-1|TRBD1
CASSQDAGGYGYTF